The next 8 T cell receptor beta chains were all read from a single sample in a study of cytomegalovirus exposure and HLA in healthy donors. TCRdb's copy holds only in-frame clones and misses some; the assay was immunoSEQ multiplex PCR. The sample has about 150,000 clones; around 88% are singletons. Sequencing input: PBMCs. These receptors originate from a man aged 18 to 29 in good health and CMV-seropositive.

The rearrangement links TRBV7-7 to TRBJ2-2, with TRBD2 matching 13 bases. This CDR3 is 15 amino acids long. The germline V gene has CDR1 SSHAT and CDR2 FNYEAQ (reference sequence). The J segment lost 7 bases and the V segment lost 4 bases, leaving 3 bases of the junction unmatched. Here the CDR3 DNA reads TGTGCCAGCAGCTGGACTAGCGGGAGTGTCGGGGAGCTGTTTTTT. It is translated as CASSWTSGSVGELFF.

This clone was seen a handful of times. The V and J genes are TRBV4-3 and TRBJ2-3, with D possibly matching TRBD2 (5 bases). This CDR3 comprises 17 residues. CDR1 is LGHNA, CDR2 YSLEER, per germline. V lost 1 base and J 1 base, leaving 15 bases between the germline ends. Written as DNA, the CDR3 is TGCGCCAGCAGCCAAGGAAGACACCTCGGGGGCACAGATACGCAGTATTTT. Its protein product is CASSQGRHLGGTDTQYF.

Here the CDR3 reads CASLPGQGLSSGYTF. The CDR3 bases are TGCGCCAGCTTACCGGGACAGGGTCTTTCGAGTGGCTACACCTTC. The chain combines TRBV5-1 with TRBJ1-2, with 9 positions matching TRBD1. The CDR3 has 15 residues. Per the germline V gene, CDR1 is SGHRS and CDR2 is YFSETQ. Germline trimming cut 7 bases from V and 7 bases from J; bases unmatched to any gene: 14.

The rearrangement links TRBV30 to TRBJ2-5; TRBD2 matches at 9 bases. J lost 5 bases, V lost 5 bases, and 6 bases had no gene match. CDR1 is GTSNPN and CDR2 is SVGIG in the germline V gene (reference sequence). The CDR3 consists of 13 residues. The CDR3 region has the DNA TGTGCCTGGTCGACTAGCGGATTCGAGACCCAGTACTTC. Translation: CAWSTSGFETQYF.

The chain combines TRBV4-3 with TRBJ1-1, with 9 bases aligning to TRBD1. This CDR3 is built from 15 residues. CDR1 and CDR2 (germline): LGHNA, YSLEER. V was pared by 4 bases and J by 6 bases, with 9 bases of the junction left unmatched. The CDR3 spells CASSLSGTGSAEAFF. DNA for the CDR3: TGCGCCAGCAGCCTCTCCGGGACAGGGTCGGCTGAAGCTTTCTTT.

There are a few counts of this clone. J is TRBJ1-2 and V is TRBV29-1, with 9 positions matching TRBD1. With 4 bases clipped from V and 4 bases from J, the junction kept 1 base outside the gene matches. CDR3 length equals 12 residues. Germline lookup yields CDR1 SQVTM and CDR2 ANQGSEA. The CDR3, as DNA: TGCAGCGTTGGGGGACAGGGCTATGGCTACACCTTC. Residues: CSVGGQGYGYTF. The full variable domain, with the rest looked up from reference TRBV29-1 and TRBJ1-2, is SAVISQKPSRDICQRGTSLTIQCQVDSQVTMMFWYRQQPGQSLTLIATANQGSEATYESGFVIDKFPISRPNLTFSTLTVSNMSPEDSSIYLCSVGGQGYGYTFGSGTRLTVV.

This chain connects TRBV11-3 to TRBJ1-1; D ambiguous. The CDR3 sequence is 13 residues long. Germline-derived CDR1 and CDR2 are SGHNT and YENEEA. The V end was cut by 4 bases, the J end by 7 bases, with 13 bases between. CDR3 sequence: CASSSRSSGEAFF. The CDR3 nucleotides are TGTGCCAGCAGCTCAAGGTCATCGGGTGAAGCTTTCTTT.

This chain joins TRBV4-2 and TRBJ2-7, with 7 bases identical to TRBD1. Germline CDR1 and CDR2: LGHNA and YNFKEQ. Trimming removed 1 base from V and 6 bases from J; junction bases left unmatched: 6. The CDR3 covers 14 residues. For the CDR3, the DNA is TGTGCCAGCAGCCAAGCCGACAGGGCTGGCGAGCAGTACTTC. It codes for CASSQADRAGEQYF.